This T cell receptor (beta chain) was found in a study of Ad26.COV2.S vaccination and SARS-CoV-2 variants. Clones were sequenced by immunoSEQ multiplex PCR, and TCRdb holds only the in-frame ones, with some missing. The sample has 200,000 to 250,000 clones, 88% seen once. Treatment given: 15 to 20 received Ad26.COV2.S at low or high dose, single or two shots; about five received placebo; per-sample allocation not given. Samples were taken on day 63 after the first vaccine or placebo injection. From germline, CDR1 is LGHDT and CDR2 YNNKEL (reference sequence). The length of the CDR3 is 17 residues. V lost 1 base and J 4 bases, leaving 20 bases between the germline ends.

The chain couples TRBV3-1 (or the pseudogene TRBV3-2) to TRBJ2-7, with a tentative D call TRBD1 (6 bases). The material was peripheral blood, obtained in a trial of Ad26.COV2.S vaccine versus placebo. The receptor's source is a person aged 18 to 65 who received the Ad26.COV2.S COVID-19 vaccine or a placebo. CDR3 coding DNA: TGTGCCAGCAGCCAAGGAAAGAGGTACAGGGAGAGGTACGAGCAGTACTTC. As protein: CASSQGKRYRERYEQYF.